These T cell receptor beta chains were read from a single sample in a study of T cell responses to AZD1222 COVID-19 vaccine. The method was immunoSEQ multiplex PCR; TCRdb's version includes in-frame clones alone and lacks a portion of them. The table lists 150,000 to 200,000 clones, 85% to 95% of them singletons. This specimen consisted of peripheral blood, obtained 28 days after the second AZD1222 dose. Source of these receptors: an adult who received the AZD1222 COVID-19 vaccine. Each CDR3 is given with its conserved first and last residue. The D gene is left open where the match is weak. Part of the rows lack a size; the others show once, few, many or a class for expanded clones.

abundance: NA
v_gene: TRBV20-1
j_gene: TRBJ2-1
d_gene: NA
CDR3nt: TGCAGTGCTTCGGTTTACAATGAGCAGTTCTTC
CDR3aa: CSASVYNEQFF

abundance: NA
v_gene: TRBV3-1/TRBV3-2
j_gene: TRBJ1-2
d_gene: NA
CDR3nt: TGTGCCAGCAGCCAAGGGGAGAGGGCGAGCGCCTTC
CDR3aa: CASSQGERASAF

abundance: once
v_gene: TRBV4-3
j_gene: TRBJ2-3
d_gene: NA
CDR3nt: TGCGCCAGCAGCCAAGATTTGGGGGTAATGCAGTATTTT
CDR3aa: CASSQDLGVMQYF

abundance: NA
v_gene: TRBV5-4
j_gene: TRBJ2-3
d_gene: TRBD2
CDR3nt: TGTGCCAGCAGCGGGGCCTGGGGGAGGGCGTCAGATACGCAGTATTTT
CDR3aa: CASSGAWGRASDTQYF

abundance: NA
v_gene: TRBV9
j_gene: TRBJ1-5
d_gene: NA
CDR3nt: TGTGCCAGCAGCTCAACCGGACAGCCCTCACAACCCCAGCATTTT
CDR3aa: CASSSTGQPSQPQHF

abundance: NA
v_gene: TRBV11-2
j_gene: TRBJ2-7
d_gene: NA
CDR3nt: TGTGCCAGCAGCTTGGGACACGACGAGCAGTACTTC
CDR3aa: CASSLGHDEQYF

abundance: NA
v_gene: TRBV29-1
j_gene: TRBJ1-2
d_gene: TRBD1
CDR3nt: TGCAGCGTTGAAGATCCGACAGGGTACTATGGCTACACCTTC
CDR3aa: CSVEDPTGYYGYTF

abundance: NA
v_gene: TRBV3-1/TRBV3-2
j_gene: TRBJ1-6
d_gene: NA
CDR3nt: TGTGCCAGCAGCCTAAGCTCCTATAATTCACCCCTCCACTTT
CDR3aa: CASSLSSYNSPLHF

abundance: NA
v_gene: TRBV19
j_gene: TRBJ2-1
d_gene: NA
CDR3nt: TGTGCCAGTAAGGGTACCTACAATGAGCAGTTCTTC
CDR3aa: CASKGTYNEQFF

abundance: NA
v_gene: TRBV5-8
j_gene: TRBJ1-4
d_gene: NA
CDR3nt: TGTGCCAGCAGCTACCGGACCCATGAAAAACTGTTTTTT
CDR3aa: CASSYRTHEKLFF

abundance: NA
v_gene: TRBV24-1
j_gene: TRBJ2-5
d_gene: NA
CDR3nt: TGTGCCACCAGCTCATGGGTAGGAGAGACCCAGTACTTC
CDR3aa: CATSSWVGETQYF

abundance: NA
v_gene: TRBV5-4
j_gene: TRBJ1-2
d_gene: NA
CDR3nt: TGTGCCAGCAGCTTTTTTGTCGGCAGCGCCAACTATGGCTACACCTTC
CDR3aa: CASSFFVGSANYGYTF

abundance: NA
v_gene: TRBV12-3/TRBV12-4
j_gene: TRBJ1-1
d_gene: NA
CDR3nt: TGTGCCAGCAGTATCGGGACAATAGAAGCTTTCTTT
CDR3aa: CASSIGTIEAFF

abundance: NA
v_gene: TRBV7-9
j_gene: TRBJ1-4
d_gene: NA
CDR3nt: TGTGCCAGCAGCCTCCGCGGGGGGCAGAATGAAAAACTGTTTTTT
CDR3aa: CASSLRGGQNEKLFF

abundance: NA
v_gene: TRBV7-9
j_gene: TRBJ2-1
d_gene: TRBD2
CDR3nt: TGTGCCAGCAGCTTAGCGGGACTAGCGGGAGACAATGAGCAGTTCTTC
CDR3aa: CASSLAGLAGDNEQFF

abundance: NA
v_gene: TRBV6-5
j_gene: TRBJ1-1
d_gene: NA
CDR3nt: TGTGCCAGCAGTTACGGACAGACCACTGAAGCTTTCTTT
CDR3aa: CASSYGQTTEAFF

abundance: NA
v_gene: TRBV2
j_gene: TRBJ2-2
d_gene: NA
CDR3nt: TGTGCCAGCAGTGAATCCAGGAACACCGGGGAGCTGTTTTTT
CDR3aa: CASSESRNTGELFF

abundance: NA
v_gene: TRBV7-2
j_gene: TRBJ1-4
d_gene: NA
CDR3nt: TGTGCCAGCAGCTTTGGCAGGGGTGGAGAAAAACTGTTTTTT
CDR3aa: CASSFGRGGEKLFF

abundance: NA
v_gene: TRBV3-1/TRBV3-2
j_gene: TRBJ1-6
d_gene: NA
CDR3nt: TGTGCCAGCAGCCGACAGGACCGGTCACCCCTCCACTTT
CDR3aa: CASSRQDRSPLHF

abundance: NA
v_gene: TRBV28
j_gene: TRBJ1-5
d_gene: TRBD1
CDR3nt: TGTGCCAGCAGACCGACAGGGCATCAGCCCCAGCATTTT
CDR3aa: CASRPTGHQPQHF

abundance: NA
v_gene: TRBV11-2
j_gene: TRBJ2-1
d_gene: TRBD2
CDR3nt: TGTGCCAGCAGCTTAGATCTAGCGGGACTGTACAATGAGCAGTTCTTC
CDR3aa: CASSLDLAGLYNEQFF

abundance: NA
v_gene: TRBV7-9
j_gene: TRBJ1-6
d_gene: TRBD1
CDR3nt: TGTGCCAGCAGCAGGGACAGCTATAATTCACCCCTCCACTTT
CDR3aa: CASSRDSYNSPLHF

abundance: NA
v_gene: TRBV5-5
j_gene: TRBJ2-3
d_gene: NA
CDR3nt: TGTGCCAGCAGCTCCCTAAAGAGGAGAAGCACAGATACGCAGTATTTT
CDR3aa: CASSSLKRRSTDTQYF

abundance: once
v_gene: TRBV29-1
j_gene: TRBJ2-7
d_gene: NA
CDR3nt: TGCAGCGTTGCGGGGGCAGGGAGCTCCTACGAGCAGTACTTC
CDR3aa: CSVAGAGSSYEQYF

abundance: NA
v_gene: TRBV19
j_gene: TRBJ1-1
d_gene: NA
CDR3nt: TGTGCCAGTAGTTGGTCGAGAGAAGCTTTCTTT
CDR3aa: CASSWSREAFF

abundance: NA
v_gene: TRBV18
j_gene: TRBJ1-1
d_gene: TRBD1
CDR3nt: TGTGCCAGCTCTCCCCAAGCGGTTTTTGCAGGGGGGTACACTGAAGCTTTCTTT
CDR3aa: CASSPQAVFAGGYTEAFF

abundance: NA
v_gene: TRBV19
j_gene: TRBJ1-1
d_gene: NA
CDR3nt: TGTGCCAGTAGTATAAGGAGGGAGGGAACTGAAGCTTTCTTT
CDR3aa: CASSIRREGTEAFF

abundance: NA
v_gene: TRBV25-1
j_gene: TRBJ2-1
d_gene: TRBD2
CDR3nt: TGTGCCAGCCGAAAAGGGGGGAGCGGGAGTTCCTACAATGAGCAGTTCTTC
CDR3aa: CASRKGGSGSSYNEQFF

abundance: NA
v_gene: TRBV29-1
j_gene: TRBJ1-1
d_gene: NA
CDR3nt: TGCAGCGTTGAAGTAGGGCTCGGGGGGAACACTGAAGCTTTCTTT
CDR3aa: CSVEVGLGGNTEAFF

abundance: NA
v_gene: TRBV5-6
j_gene: TRBJ1-4
d_gene: NA
CDR3nt: TGTGCCAGCAGCTCAGCAGGGGAAGTGGATGAAAAACTGTTTTTT
CDR3aa: CASSSAGEVDEKLFF

abundance: NA
v_gene: TRBV19
j_gene: TRBJ1-1
d_gene: NA
CDR3nt: TGTGCCAGTAGGTCCTTGGGGTTCGCGAACGCTGAAGCTTTCTTT
CDR3aa: CASRSLGFANAEAFF

abundance: NA
v_gene: TRBV29-1
j_gene: TRBJ2-5
d_gene: TRBD2
CDR3nt: TGCAGCGTTGTGGGACTAGCGGGATCTCTGGGGACCCAGTACTTC
CDR3aa: CSVVGLAGSLGTQYF

abundance: NA
v_gene: TRBV11-2
j_gene: TRBJ2-1
d_gene: NA
CDR3nt: TGTGCCAGCAGCTCGAGCCTTAGTCTCGAGCAGTTCTTC
CDR3aa: CASSSSLSLEQFF

abundance: NA
v_gene: TRBV18
j_gene: TRBJ2-5
d_gene: NA
CDR3nt: TGTGCCAGCTCCCCCAACAGGGGGGGGAGGCCAGTACCTGGGACCCAGTACTTC
CDR3aa: CASSPNRGGRPVPGTQYF

abundance: NA
v_gene: TRBV5-1
j_gene: TRBJ2-7
d_gene: TRBD1
CDR3nt: TGCGCCAGCAGCCCCGACAGGGTGAGCGAGCAGTACTTC
CDR3aa: CASSPDRVSEQYF

abundance: NA
v_gene: TRBV11-2
j_gene: TRBJ2-3
d_gene: NA
CDR3nt: TGTGCCAGCAGCTTAGCGCTGACAGCTAGCACAGATACGCAGTATTTT
CDR3aa: CASSLALTASTDTQYF

abundance: NA
v_gene: TRBV10-3
j_gene: TRBJ1-1
d_gene: NA
CDR3nt: TGTGCCATCAGTGAGGGTATAGGCAGGGAAGTGAACACTGAAGCTTTCTTT
CDR3aa: CAISEGIGREVNTEAFF

abundance: NA
v_gene: TRBV15
j_gene: TRBJ1-4
d_gene: TRBD1
CDR3nt: TGTGCCACCAGCAGAGTAAGGGGACAGGGTGAAAAACTGTTTTTT
CDR3aa: CATSRVRGQGEKLFF

abundance: once
v_gene: TRBV4-1
j_gene: TRBJ1-4
d_gene: NA
CDR3nt: TGCGCCAGCAGCCAAGCCTTCATTGGTAATGAAAAACTGTTTTTT
CDR3aa: CASSQAFIGNEKLFF

abundance: NA
v_gene: TRBV10-3
j_gene: TRBJ2-7
d_gene: TRBD1
CDR3nt: TGTGCCATCAGGCCGGACAGGATCGCCTACGAGCAGTACTTC
CDR3aa: CAIRPDRIAYEQYF

abundance: NA
v_gene: TRBV27
j_gene: TRBJ2-3
d_gene: TRBD2
CDR3nt: TGTGCCAGCAGTTTCAGCCTAGCGGGAGAAACTAGCACAGATACGCAGTATTTT
CDR3aa: CASSFSLAGETSTDTQYF

abundance: NA
v_gene: TRBV6-5
j_gene: TRBJ2-1
d_gene: TRBD2
CDR3nt: TGTGCCAGCAGTAGGACTAGCGGGCTCAATGAGCAGTTCTTC
CDR3aa: CASSRTSGLNEQFF

abundance: NA
v_gene: TRBV5-1
j_gene: TRBJ2-1
d_gene: NA
CDR3nt: TGCGCCAGCAGCTTGGCCAGGGGTTCCTACAATGAGCAGTTCTTC
CDR3aa: CASSLARGSYNEQFF

abundance: once
v_gene: TRBV7-2
j_gene: TRBJ2-1
d_gene: TRBD1
CDR3nt: TGTGCCAGCAGCCAGGGACAGAGGATTGAGCAGTTCTTC
CDR3aa: CASSQGQRIEQFF

abundance: NA
v_gene: TRBV6-1
j_gene: TRBJ1-2
d_gene: NA
CDR3nt: TGTGCCAGCAGTGAACTGGGATTATATGGCTACACCTTC
CDR3aa: CASSELGLYGYTF

abundance: NA
v_gene: TRBV23-1
j_gene: TRBJ2-3
d_gene: NA
CDR3nt: TGCGCCAGCAGGGACGGTGATCGCACAGATACGCAGTATTTT
CDR3aa: CASRDGDRTDTQYF

abundance: NA
v_gene: TRBV5-1
j_gene: TRBJ1-2
d_gene: NA
CDR3nt: TGCGCCAGCAGCTTGGCAGGGGAGGCTAACTATGGCTACACCTTC
CDR3aa: CASSLAGEANYGYTF

abundance: NA
v_gene: TRBV4-1
j_gene: TRBJ2-7
d_gene: TRBD1
CDR3nt: TGCGCCAGCGGCCAAACGACAGGGGGCTCCTACGAGCAGTACTTC
CDR3aa: CASGQTTGGSYEQYF

abundance: few
v_gene: TRBV7-8
j_gene: TRBJ2-7
d_gene: NA
CDR3nt: TGTGCCAGCAGCTTAACATACGAGCAGTACTTC
CDR3aa: CASSLTYEQYF

abundance: once
v_gene: TRBV6-1
j_gene: TRBJ1-4
d_gene: NA
CDR3nt: TGTGCCAGCAGTGACCTAGCTGAAAAACTGTTTTTT
CDR3aa: CASSDLAEKLFF

abundance: NA
v_gene: TRBV7-2
j_gene: TRBJ2-7
d_gene: NA
CDR3nt: TGTGCCAGCAGCTTAAAGTACGGGACCCCATACGAGCAGTACTTC
CDR3aa: CASSLKYGTPYEQYF